Detailed here is one T cell receptor (beta chain). Its matching antigen is unknown. For each CDR3 protein, TCRdb gives one entry from its re-call of the 5' RACE reads, without DNA. This table holds roughly 160,000 distinct CDR3 sequences. The data belong to a study of T cells expressing NK-cell markers. At the level of the study: HCMV seropositivity marked seven of the eight sequenced donors; one was seronegative. Study findings and constraints: Four donors showed these clonotypes also leading the CD3+CD56-NKG2C+ fraction. The study left the HCMV specificity of expanded NKG2C+ T cell clones unresolved.

The CDR3 contains 16 residues. Germline lookup yields CDR1 MGHRA and CDR2 YSYEKL. Material: blood T cells: a sorted CD56 or NKG2C T cell subset, CD4+ or CD8+ T cells, or bulk PBMC T cells (not recorded which). The TCR was taken from a man aged 18 to 69 in good health. The chain recombines TRBV4-1 with TRBJ2-7; as DNA is missing, the TRBD1 call by TCRdb cannot be tested. The CDR3: CASSHPPDRATYEQYF.